The 27 T cell receptor beta chains reported below all come from one sample, sequenced in a study of liver allograft versus peripheral blood T cells. At the level of the study: Recipients' peripheral blood served as the comparator for T cell receptor repertoires in transplanted livers.

One entry per CDR3 protein, called by TCRdb with MiXCR from the reads. Among approximately 9,000 distinct CDR3 sequences listed, 14% to 15% were seen once. These receptors were obtained from a human patient who had a liver transplant. The graft donor may have contributed some T cells.

J is TRBJ2-5 and V is TRBV12-3 or TRBV12-4; D gene unclear. This CDR3 has 14 amino acids. V lost 2 bases and J 4 bases, leaving 11 bases between the germline ends. CDR3 DNA sequence: TGTGCCAGCAGTTTACCCCTGGGGTCAGAGACCCAGTACTTC. Its translation: CASSLPLGSETQYF.

This clonotype is judged medium-sized. The chain combines TRBV19 with TRBJ1-1; TRBD1 agrees at 9 bases. Trimming at V came to 6 bases and at J to 1 base, leaving 3 bases not matched to a gene. The CDR3 contains 14 residues. Looked up from germline, CDR1 is LNHDA and CDR2 is SQIVND (reference sequence). The DNA for the CDR3 is TGTGCCAGTAGACTGGGACAGGGGAACACTGAAGCTTTCTTT. Translated, it gives CASRLGQGNTEAFF.

Within the sample, this clonotype is medium-sized. This chain links TRBV7-2 with TRBJ2-2; D may be TRBD2 (6 bases). This CDR3 has 14 residues. CDR1 and CDR2 from the germline V gene are SGHTA and FQGNSA. The V gene lost 6 bases and the J gene lost 5 bases, with 13 bases spanning the gap. The CDR3 here is CASRRDSVTGELFF. CDR3 sequence (DNA): TGTGCCAGCAGAAGGGACTCAGTAACCGGGGAGCTGTTTTTT.

The rearrangement links TRBV20-1 to TRBJ1-5, with D unresolved. Trimming stripped 1 base from V and 0 bases from J, with 7 bases between. This CDR3 has 14 amino acids. CDR1 is DFQATT and CDR2 is SNEGSKA in the germline V gene (reference sequence). The CDR3 DNA follows: TGCAGTGCTAGAGCCGGTAATAGCAATCAGCCCCAGCATTTT. Translation gives CSARAGNSNQPQHF.

Relative to its sample, this clonotype is medium-sized (0.01 to 0.1%). This sequence joins TRBV6-5 and TRBJ1-6; 7 bases align to TRBD1. This CDR3 contains 14 residues. After removal of 5 bases from V and 8 bases from J, the junction contained 6 bases not matched to a gene. CDR1 is MNHEY, CDR2 SVGAGI, per germline. This chain's CDR3 is CASSNRGRDSPLHF. The CDR3 nucleotides are TGTGCCAGCAGTAACAGGGGCCGGGATTCACCCCTCCACTTT.

This clonotype is labeled medium-sized. The V and J genes are TRBV27 and TRBJ1-2, with D possibly being TRBD1 (5 bases). The CDR3 is made up of 17 amino acids. The germline gives CDR1 MNHEY, CDR2 SMNVEV (reference sequence). The V end lost 6 bases, the J end lost 8 bases, and 28 bases lay between the germline ends. The CDR3 region is CASRASLGRTRDGGYTF. CDR3 in DNA: TGTGCCAGCAGGGCAAGTTTGGGAAGGACCCGGGACGGCGGCTACACCTTC.

This clonotype has only a few counts. This chain joins TRBV7-9 and TRBJ1-3, with D hard to call. The CDR3 has 14 residues. The V gene lost 3 bases and the J gene lost 2 bases, with 8 bases spanning the gap. Germline V gives CDR1 SEHNR, CDR2 FQNEAQ (reference sequence). In DNA, the CDR3 is TGTGCCAGCAGCTTCGGAGGGACTGGAAACACCATATATTTT. It specifies CASSFGGTGNTIYF.

This clonotype rates as medium-sized. The chain couples TRBV18 to TRBJ2-2; possibly TRBD1 for D (6 bases). Germline V gene data show CDR1 as KGHSH and CDR2 as LQKENI. V lost 4 bases to trimming and J lost 3 bases, with 9 bases between them. This CDR3 is 14 amino acids long. CDR3 amino acids: CASSRNRDTGELFF. Here the CDR3 DNA reads TGTGCCAGCTCACGGAACAGGGACACCGGGGAGCTGTTTTTT.

V gene TRBV5-1 combines with J gene TRBJ2-3, with 11 bases that match TRBD2. Per the germline V gene, CDR1 is SGHRS and CDR2 is YFSETQ. J was trimmed by 0 bases and V by 0 bases; bases with no gene match: 9. This CDR3 is 19 amino acids long. This CDR3 is CASSLVVLAGGPSTDTQYF. As DNA, the CDR3 is TGCGCCAGCAGCTTGGTGGTCCTAGCGGGGGGACCTAGCACAGATACGCAGTATTTT. Using reference TRBV5-1 and TRBJ2-3 for the parts outside the CDR3, the full variable domain is KAGVTQTPRYLIKTRGQQVTLSCSPISGHRSVSWYQQTPGQGLQFLFEYFSETQRNKGNFPGRFSGRQFSNSRSEMNVSTLELGDSALYLCASSLVVLAGGPSTDTQYFGPGTRLTVL.

The chain uses TRBV12-3 or TRBV12-4 and TRBJ2-7; D tentatively fits TRBD1 or TRBD2 (5 bases each). The CDR3 is 15 residues long. Trimming stripped 5 bases from V and 0 bases from J, with 14 bases between. CDR3 in amino acids: CASSPREGDSYEQYF. The DNA for the CDR3 is TGTGCCAGCAGTCCCCGGGAAGGGGACTCCTACGAGCAGTACTTC.

This clonotype is classed as medium-sized (0.01 to 0.1%). The chain joins TRBV27 to TRBJ1-5, with TRBD1 matching 7 bases. The CDR3 is 16 amino acids. The ends lost 5 bases at V and 3 bases at J; junction bases unmatched: 10. Per the germline V gene, CDR1 is MNHEY and CDR2 is SMNVEV (reference sequence). The CDR3 DNA reads as TGTGCCAGCAGTCCTAGGGCACAGGGGATCAATCAGCCCCAGCATTTT. It is translated as CASSPRAQGINQPQHF.

The sample holds a few counts of this clonotype. The V gene is TRBV28, the J gene TRBJ2-7; possibly TRBD2 for D (6 bases). The CDR3 extends over 14 amino acids. Germline V CDR1 and CDR2: MDHEN, SYDVKM. V was pared by 7 bases and J by 1 base, with 14 bases between. CDR3 in amino acids: CASIKPGRSYEQYF. The CDR3 DNA reads as TGTGCCAGCATCAAACCGGGGAGGTCCTACGAGCAGTACTTC.

This clonotype was seen a few times. This chain uses TRBV10-1 with TRBJ1-1, with 7 bases fitting TRBD1. The CDR3 loop spans 13 amino acids. Germline-derived CDR1 and CDR2 are WNHNN and SYGVQD (reference sequence). The junction had 4 bases not matched to a gene; V was cut back by 6 bases and J by 3 bases. The CDR3 here is CASRGQRDTEAFF. As DNA, the CDR3 is TGCGCCAGCAGGGGACAGCGGGACACTGAAGCTTTCTTT.

This rearrangement joins TRBV5-6 to TRBJ1-1; perhaps TRBD1 as D (6 bases). The CDR3 totals 16 residues. With 1 base removed from V and 4 bases from J, the gap between germline ends came to 17 bases. Germline V CDR1 and CDR2: SGHDT, YYEEEE. In DNA form, the CDR3 reads TGTGCCAGCAGCTTGAGGACAGCCGGACTCGGCACTGAAGCTTTCTTT. This gives the protein CASSLRTAGLGTEAFF.

This clonotype was seen at least ten times. The CDR3: CASSLVAGGRDEQFF. Here the CDR3 DNA reads TGTGCCAGCAGTTTAGTGGCGGGAGGGCGCGATGAGCAGTTCTTC. The chain links TRBV12-3 or TRBV12-4 to TRBJ2-1; TRBD2 matches at 9 bases. The CDR3 is 15 residues long. The ends lost 1 base at V and 8 bases at J; junction bases unmatched: 6.

This clonotype was observed a handful of times. This chain links TRBV9 with TRBJ2-5; the D gene is possibly TRBD2 (6 bases). CDR1 SGDLS and CDR2 YYNGEE come from the germline V gene. This CDR3 has 14 residues. V lost 3 bases, J lost 5 bases, and 14 bases lay in between. CDR3 nucleotide sequence: TGTGCCAGCAGCGCAACCCTCGGAGGGGAGACCCAGTACTTC. This codes for CASSATLGGETQYF.

Within the sample, this clonotype is medium-sized. The chain has TRBV10-3 and TRBJ1-4; D possibly corresponds to TRBD1 (5 bases). Germline V gene sequence: CDR1 ENHRY, CDR2 SYGVKD. Between the trimmed V and J ends, which lost 4 bases and 8 bases, there was a span of 5 bases. The CDR3 runs 11 residues. The CDR3 is CAISGGEKLFF. The CDR3 DNA reads TGTGCCATCAGTGGGGGGGAAAAACTGTTTTTT.

Regarding this clonotype: Being one base from a much bigger clone, this may be a read error. The V and J genes are TRBV19 and TRBJ1-2; D is ambiguous. Germline loops: CDR1 LNHDA, CDR2 SQIVND (reference sequence). The CDR3 contains 13 residues. The CDR3 nucleotides are TGTGCCATTAGTATCTCGGGGAAAGGCGGCTACACCTTC. It translates to CAISISGKGGYTF.

This clonotype was counted a few times. The chain uses TRBV7-3 and TRBJ2-2; 14 bases fit TRBD2. Germline V CDR1 and CDR2: SGHTA, FQGTGA. The trim removed 4 bases at V and 5 bases at J, leaving 6 bases unmatched. The CDR3 has 17 residues. CDR3 coding DNA: TGTGCCAGCAGCTCGACTAGCGGGAGGGCAGGGACCGGGGAGCTGTTTTTT. Translated, it gives CASSSTSGRAGTGELFF.

Comments on this clonotype: A far larger clone differs by one base, so this is likely a read error. The conserved phenylalanine or tryptophan normally closing the CDR3 is absent here, so this likely arose from a read error. This chain links TRBV3-1 with TRBJ1-4, with a possible D match to TRBD1 (5 bases). The germline V gene encodes CDR1 LGHDT and CDR2 YNNKEL (reference sequence). The CDR3 loop spans 14 amino acids. Trimming shortened V by 4 bases and J by 8 bases, and 14 bases separated the two germline ends. The CDR3 DNA reads TGTGCCAGCAGCCTCGTGGGGGTGGGGGAAAAACTGTTTCTT. This codes for CASSLVGVGEKLFL.

This chain uses TRBV30 with TRBJ2-3; D perhaps matches TRBD2 (5 bases). The CDR3 length is 17 residues. Germline CDR1 GTSNPN, CDR2 SVGIG (reference sequence). V lost 1 base and J 4 bases, leaving 21 bases between the germline ends. DNA for the CDR3: TGTGCCTGGAGTGGGCAGCTCATCAGTGGACTTGCAGATACGCAGTATTTT. Its protein is CAWSGQLISGLADTQYF.

The chain employs TRBV5-1 and TRBJ2-5; no reliable D call. Trimming removed 1 base from V and 4 bases from J, with 14 bases in between. Germline V gene lookup returns CDR1 SGHRS and CDR2 YFSETQ. There are 15 residues in the CDR3. In nucleotides, the CDR3 is TGCGCCAGCAGCTTGTTCGGCAGTTTAAGAGAGACCCAGTACTTC. Amino acids: CASSLFGSLRETQYF.

This clonotype ranks as medium-sized (0.01 to 0.1%). The rearrangement joins TRBV6-6 to TRBJ2-1, with 16 bases that match TRBD2. Germline values: CDR1 MNHNY, CDR2 SVGAGI (reference sequence). Germline trimming cut 6 bases from V and 9 bases from J; bases unmatched to any gene: 11. The CDR3 loop spans 17 amino acids. CDR3 in DNA: TGTGCCAGCAGCCCCCCCCCGGGACTAGCGGGAGGGCTTGAGCAGTTCTTC. Amino acids: CASSPPPGLAGGLEQFF.

In its sample, this clonotype was seen many times. V and J are TRBV6-1 and TRBJ2-3; no clear D. Germline assignment: CDR1 MNHNS and CDR2 SASEGT. CDR3 length equals 13 residues. The V end lost 6 bases, the J end lost 7 bases, and 14 bases lay between the germline ends. The CDR3 here is CASSPDQPYTQYF. DNA for the CDR3: TGTGCCAGCAGCCCGGACCAGCCCTATACGCAGTATTTT.

As concerns this clonotype: Its ends do not fully match the called genes, so a read error is possible. This rearrangement joins TRBV6-5 to TRBJ1-2; the match to TRBD1 covers 8 bases. There are 13 residues in the CDR3. Germline V gene sequence: CDR1 MNHEY, CDR2 SVGAGI. In DNA, the CDR3 is TGCGCCAGCAGGGGACAGGATACTTATGGCTACACCTTC. Amino acids: CASRGQDTYGYTF.

The chain links TRBV7-9 to TRBJ1-4; D ambiguous. Trimming removed 5 bases from V and 5 bases from J, with 9 bases in between. Per germline, CDR1 SEHNR and CDR2 FQNEAQ (reference sequence). CDR3 length equals 13 residues. The CDR3 DNA sequence: TGTGCCAGCAGCCCCCCAGCAAATGAAAAACTGTTTTTT. Translating it yields CASSPPANEKLFF.

This clonotype is medium-sized. The V and J genes are TRBV6-1 and TRBJ2-1, with D tentatively TRBD1 or TRBD2 (6 bases each). Trimming stripped 0 bases from V and 4 bases from J, with 13 bases between. Germline assignment: CDR1 MNHNS and CDR2 SASEGT. This CDR3 region has 16 residues. The CDR3 protein is CASSEAGGTQYNEQFF. Written as DNA, the CDR3 is TGTGCCAGCAGTGAAGCGGGCGGGACACAATACAATGAGCAGTTCTTC.